Following are 3 T cell receptor beta chains from one sample sequenced in a study of radiation and T cells in renal cell carcinoma. Using immunoSEQ multiplex PCR, the repertoire was profiled, and TCRdb retains in-frame clones only, with some absent. The sample has approximately 80,000 clones; 80% to 90% are singletons. Time point given: blood 4 weeks post-SBRT, at nephrectomy. The treatment denotes: 15 Gy SBRT to primary tumor, nephrectomy 4 weeks later. This material consisted of blood, taken from a patient whose treatment included radiotherapy and nephrectomy. These receptors were collected from a woman aged 70-85 years with renal cell carcinoma.

The chain couples TRBV6-6 to TRBJ2-7; 7 nucleotides align to TRBD1. CDR1 and CDR2 from the germline V gene are MNHNY and SVGAGI (reference sequence). This CDR3 spans 15 amino acids. Germline trimming cut 4 bases from V and 5 bases from J; bases unmatched to any gene: 11. CDR3 DNA sequence: TGTGCCAGCAGTTGGGACAGCCGCTATACTGACGAGCAGTACTTC. This sequence encodes CASSWDSRYTDEQYF.

This rearrangement joins TRBV7-2 to TRBJ2-7; TRBD1 matches 9 bases. Germline trimming cut 6 bases from V and 6 bases from J; bases unmatched to any gene: 9. The germline V gene has CDR1 SGHTA and CDR2 FQGNSA. This CDR3 has 14 residues. CDR3 bases: TGTGCCAGCAGTCTATCGGGACAGGGTGGCGAGCAGTACTTC. This gives the protein CASSLSGQGGEQYF.

The chain recombines TRBV6-1 with TRBJ2-1; the match to TRBD1 covers 9 bases. After removal of 4 bases from V and 10 bases from J, the junction contained 11 bases not matched to a gene. Germline CDR1 MNHNS, CDR2 SASEGT. The CDR3 runs to 15 residues. DNA of the CDR3: TGTGCCAGCAGTGGCACGGGACAGGGTTCGAGGGAGCAGTTCTTC. This sequence encodes CASSGTGQGSREQFF.